A single sample is the source of the 15 T cell receptor beta chains below, sequenced in a study of T cell responses to AZD1222 COVID-19 vaccine. Repertoires were generated with immunoSEQ multiplex PCR, while TCRdb's copy carries only in-frame clones and drops some. Of 30,000 to 40,000 clones in the sample, around 82% are singletons; the top ten hold about 4%. Source: peripheral blood, taken 28 days after the second AZD1222 dose. The receptor set was obtained from an adult who received the AZD1222 COVID-19 vaccine.

The genes are TRBV12-5 and TRBJ2-5; 8 bases agree with TRBD2. Germline V gene sequence: CDR1 LGHNT, CDR2 FRNRAP. The CDR3 has 15 amino acids. Losses at the gene ends were 5 bases for V and 3 bases for J; bases not matched to a gene: 8. In DNA form, the CDR3 reads TGTGCTAGTGGTCTCGGGGGGGTACAGGAAGAGACCCAGTACTTC. Protein: CASGLGGVQEETQYF.

The chain joins TRBV13 to TRBJ1-1; D is uncertain. This CDR3 is 13 amino acids long. In germline, CDR1 is PRHDT, CDR2 FYEKMQ (reference sequence). The V and J ends lost 3 bases and 1 base respectively, with 6 bases between them. This CDR3 reads CASSFRENTEAFF. As DNA, the CDR3 is TGTGCCAGCAGCTTTCGGGAGAACACTGAAGCTTTCTTT.

This chain uses TRBV5-1 with TRBJ1-1; 8 bases line up with TRBD1. CDR3 length: 15 residues. The germline gives CDR1 SGHRS, CDR2 YFSETQ. J was trimmed by 4 bases and V by 2 bases; bases with no gene match: 7. CDR3 nucleotides: TGCGCCAGCAGCTTTCTAGGACAGGGAGGCACTGAAGCTTTCTTT. This codes for CASSFLGQGGTEAFF.

This clone was picked up one time. The V call is TRBV10-1, the J call TRBJ2-5, with 7 positions matching TRBD1. This CDR3 has 14 amino acids. V gave up 6 bases and J gave up 1 base; unmatched junction bases: 5. CDR1 and CDR2 from the germline V gene are WNHNN and SYGVQD (reference sequence). The CDR3 loop reads CASSLGQPQETQYF. In DNA, the CDR3 is TGCGCCAGCAGCCTGGGACAGCCCCAAGAGACCCAGTACTTC.

The chain has TRBV18 and TRBJ2-5; 7 positions agree with TRBD2. The CDR3 runs to 14 residues. The ends lost 0 bases at V and 3 bases at J; junction bases unmatched: 1. In germline, CDR1 is KGHSH, CDR2 LQKENI. The CDR3 nucleotides read TGTGCCAGCTCACCACCGGGGGGGAAAGAGACCCAGTACTTC. Encoded protein: CASSPPGGKETQYF. The full variable domain, in which reference TRBV18 and TRBJ2-5 provide the parts outside the CDR3, is NAGVMQNPRHLVRRRGQEARLRCSPMKGHSHVYWYRQLPEEGLKFMVYLQKENIIDESGMPKERFSAEFPKEGPSILRIQQVVRGDSAAYFCASSPPGGKETQYFGPGTRLLVL.

This clone is large within its sample. V and J are TRBV4-2 and TRBJ2-3; 12 bases are shared with TRBD2. The CDR3 contains 16 residues. V shed 1 base, J shed 4 bases, and the junction held 3 bases outside the gene matches. Germline V gene lookup returns CDR1 LGHNA and CDR2 YNFKEQ. CDR3 sequence reads: CASSQALAGGPDTQYF. CDR3 coding DNA: TGTGCCAGCAGCCAAGCCCTAGCGGGGGGGCCAGATACGCAGTATTTT.

CDR3 in amino acids: CASSVVGLTEQFF. The CDR3 DNA reads TGTGCCAGCAGCGTAGTCGGACTTACTGAGCAGTTCTTC. The rearrangement joins TRBV9 to TRBJ2-1; possibly TRBD2 for D (5 bases). The CDR3 extends over 13 amino acids. The germline gives CDR1 SGDLS, CDR2 YYNGEE. Trimming pared 0 bases from V and 9 bases from J, leaving 10 bases between.

CDR3 in DNA: TGTGCCAGCTCACCTTCCCAGGGGAACACTGAAGCTTTCTTT. This codes for CASSPSQGNTEAFF. The V call is TRBV18, the J call TRBJ1-1; D may be TRBD1 (5 bases). The V gene's germline CDR1 is KGHSH and CDR2 LQKENI. CDR3 length equals 14 residues. Deletions cut 3 bases from V and 1 base from J, with 9 bases between.

The chain employs TRBV10-3 and TRBJ1-2, with 7 bases lining up with TRBD1. V lost 0 bases to trimming and J lost 4 bases; unmatched junction nucleotides: 5. The CDR3 loop spans 15 amino acids. The V gene's germline CDR1 is ENHRY and CDR2 SYGVKD. DNA for the CDR3: TGTGCCATCAGTGAGTCGAACAGGGGTGGCTATGGCTACACCTTC. Its protein product is CAISESNRGGYGYTF.

The chain joins TRBV6-6 to TRBJ1-5, with 9 bases identical to TRBD1. Germline V gene data show CDR1 as MNHNY and CDR2 as SVGAGI (reference sequence). V lost 5 bases, J lost 0 bases, and 8 bases stayed unmatched. The CDR3 has 17 residues. CDR3 sequence (DNA): TGTGCCAGCAGTCAACAGGGGGCCAAGTATAGCAATCAGCCCCAGCATTTT. Translated, it gives CASSQQGAKYSNQPQHF.

The gene calls are TRBV6-2 or TRBV6-3 and TRBJ1-4, with TRBD1 identical over 7 bases. Germline CDR1 is MNHEY and CDR2 is SVGEGT. The V and J ends lost 5 bases and 6 bases, in that order; junction bases with no gene match: 9. This CDR3 is built from 15 residues. The CDR3 DNA reads TGTGCCAGCAGTCGGCAGGGACAGAAAGATGAAAAACTGTTTTTT. Protein: CASSRQGQKDEKLFF.

The chain links TRBV27 to TRBJ1-6; 10 bases fit TRBD1. CDR3 size: 15 residues. Germline CDR1 and CDR2: MNHEY and SMNVEV (reference sequence). With 5 bases clipped from V and 10 bases from J, the junction kept 8 bases outside the gene matches. The CDR3 DNA is TGTGCCAGCAGTCCGCCCGACAGGGGGCGGTCACCCCTCCACTTT. Translating gives CASSPPDRGRSPLHF.

This clone was found once. The chain couples TRBV20-1 to TRBJ1-5; D not resolved. The CDR3 is 13 amino acids. Per germline, CDR1 DFQATT and CDR2 SNEGSKA (reference sequence). V was shortened by 3 bases and J by 0 bases, with 6 bases between the two germline ends. Written as DNA, the CDR3 is TGCAGTGCTAGTGTTAGTAGCAATCAGCCCCAGCATTTT. This gives the protein CSASVSSNQPQHF.

The chain has TRBV11-2 and TRBJ1-3; D is unresolved. This CDR3 comprises 15 residues. Germline V CDR1 and CDR2: SGHAT, FQNNGV. V was pared by 4 bases and J by 0 bases, with 10 bases between. The CDR3 here is CASSSLKGSGNTIYF. CDR3 sequence (DNA): TGTGCCAGCAGCTCTCTCAAGGGCTCTGGAAACACCATATATTTT.

The V gene is TRBV11-1, the J gene TRBJ1-1, with D possibly TRBD1 on 5 matching bases. CDR1 and CDR2 from the germline V gene are SGHAT and FQDESV (reference sequence). There are 14 residues in the CDR3. V shed 3 bases and J shed 2 bases, with 10 bases lying between them. As DNA, the CDR3 is TGTGCCAGCAGCTTCGGGACGGTCAACACTGAAGCTTTCTTT. It yields the protein CASSFGTVNTEAFF.